A single sample is the source of the 15 T cell receptor beta chains below, sequenced in a study of T cell responses to AZD1222 COVID-19 vaccine. Libraries were prepared by immunoSEQ multiplex PCR; TCRdb keeps only in-frame clonotypes and omits some of them. The sample contains about 70,000 clones, approximately 81% of which appear only once. The specimen comprised peripheral blood, sampled on day 0 of AZD1222 vaccination. The receptors come from an adult in good health.

The rearrangement uses TRBV9 and TRBJ2-7; weak D call: TRBD1 (5 bases). This CDR3 has 14 amino acids. Germline V gene sequence: CDR1 SGDLS, CDR2 YYNGEE. Trimming left V 2 bases short and J 2 bases short, with 11 bases between. The CDR3 DNA reads TGTGCCAGCAGCGTTTCGACAGAACCCTACGAGCAGTACTTC. This encodes CASSVSTEPYEQYF.

This chain uses TRBV30 with TRBJ1-3; D might be TRBD1 (6 bases). Trimming cost V 2 bases and J 1 base, with 18 bases left between them. The CDR3 runs to 17 residues. CDR1 is GTSNPN and CDR2 is SVGIG in the germline V gene (reference sequence). The CDR3 sequence: CAWSNRYRVTSGNTIYF. The CDR3 DNA is TGTGCCTGGAGTAACAGGTACAGGGTTACTTCTGGAAACACCATATATTTT.

This clone was counted once. The rearrangement joins TRBV6-5 to TRBJ1-5; D ambiguous. V lost 5 bases and J 0 bases, leaving 11 bases between the germline ends. From germline, CDR1 is MNHEY and CDR2 SVGAGI. The CDR3 totals 15 residues. CDR3 coding DNA: TGTGCCAGCAGTCCCGCGGGGTATAGCAATCAGCCCCAGCATTTT. It is translated as CASSPAGYSNQPQHF.

This rearrangement joins TRBV27 to TRBJ2-3, with D tentatively TRBD2 (6 bases). This CDR3 has 15 amino acids. The germline CDR1 and CDR2 sequences are MNHEY and SMNVEV (reference sequence). The ends were cut back, 2 bases at V and 0 bases at J, with 9 bases in the middle. In DNA, the CDR3 is TGTGCCAGCAGTTTAGTGGGACTGAGCACAGATACGCAGTATTTT. Amino acid sequence: CASSLVGLSTDTQYF.

This chain uses TRBV19 with TRBJ2-1; 7 bases agree with TRBD2. CDR1 and CDR2 (germline): LNHDA, SQIVND (reference sequence). This CDR3 is 12 amino acids long. V shed 9 bases and J 1 base; nucleotides not matched to a gene: 0. The CDR3 bases are TGTGCCAGCGGGAGGTCCTACAATGAGCAGTTCTTC. Protein product: CASGRSYNEQFF.

The chain couples TRBV20-1 to TRBJ1-2; D gene unclear. The CDR3 contains 11 residues. Germline lookup yields CDR1 DFQATT and CDR2 SNEGSKA (reference sequence). V lost 3 bases and J lost 4, with 6 bases in between. Written as DNA, the CDR3 is TGCAGTGCTAGCCAGGCCTATGGCTACACCTTC. Its translation is CSASQAYGYTF.

The chain joins TRBV6-5 to TRBJ2-7; D is perhaps TRBD2 (5 bases). Per germline, CDR1 MNHEY and CDR2 SVGAGI. Deletions cut 0 bases from V and 2 bases from J, with 11 bases between. This CDR3 is 15 amino acids long. Written as DNA, the CDR3 is TGTGCCAGCAGTTACTCCCCAGCGGCCCCCTACGAGCAGTACTTC. Translation: CASSYSPAAPYEQYF.

The V call is TRBV2, the J call TRBJ2-5; D might be TRBD2 (5 bases). Germline V gene lookup returns CDR1 SNHLY and CDR2 FYNNEI. This CDR3 comprises 15 residues. V was shortened by 2 bases and J by 5 bases, with 15 bases between the two germline ends. The CDR3 reads CASSEIATPGETQYF. The CDR3 DNA follows: TGTGCCAGCAGTGAAATCGCGACACCGGGGGAGACCCAGTACTTC.

The chain couples TRBV11-3 to TRBJ1-1; maybe TRBD1 (6 bases). Looked up from germline, CDR1 is SGHNT and CDR2 is YENEEA. With 5 bases removed from V and 3 bases from J, the gap between germline ends came to 10 bases. The CDR3 extends over 13 amino acids. CDR3 loop: CASSPGQHTEAFF. The CDR3 DNA reads as TGTGCCAGCAGCCCCGGACAGCACACTGAAGCTTTCTTT.

The genes are TRBV7-9 and TRBJ1-1; TRBD1 matches 9 bases. CDR1 SEHNR and CDR2 FQNEAQ come from the germline V gene (reference sequence). The CDR3 has 14 amino acids. V shed 5 bases, J shed 5 bases, and the junction held 6 bases outside the gene matches. The CDR3 reads CASSQGQGGTEAFF. For the CDR3, the DNA is TGTGCCAGCAGCCAGGGACAGGGAGGTACTGAAGCTTTCTTT.

V usage is TRBV19 and J usage is TRBJ1-3; TRBD1 matches 7 bases. This CDR3 is built from 17 residues. The V gene end was trimmed by 2 bases and the J gene end by 0 bases; junction bases not matched to a gene: 7. The germline gives CDR1 LNHDA, CDR2 SQIVND (reference sequence). CDR3 residues: CASSILRQGYSGNTIYF. CDR3 DNA: TGTGCCAGTAGTATACTCCGACAGGGCTACTCTGGAAACACCATATATTTT.

The genes are TRBV5-1 and TRBJ2-3; no clear D gene. This CDR3 comprises 16 residues. Germline lookup yields CDR1 SGHRS and CDR2 YFSETQ. Trimming pared 0 bases from V and 4 bases from J, leaving 15 bases between. The CDR3 is CASSLASIPTADTQYF. The CDR3 coding sequence is TGCGCCAGCAGCTTGGCGAGCATCCCAACGGCAGATACGCAGTATTTT.

The chain combines TRBV7-9 with TRBJ1-1, with no clear D. CDR1 SEHNR and CDR2 FQNEAQ come from the germline V gene (reference sequence). There are 13 residues in the CDR3. V lost 5 bases to trimming and J lost 4 bases, with 11 bases between them. CDR3 nucleotide sequence: TGTGCCAGCAGCCCCTCGTCGTTCACTGAAGCTTTCTTT. Its translation: CASSPSSFTEAFF.

The chain joins TRBV6-4 to TRBJ1-2; D ambiguous. The CDR3 runs 16 residues. With 1 base removed from V and 4 bases from J, the gap between germline ends came to 16 bases. The germline gives CDR1 MRHNA, CDR2 SNTAGT. The CDR3 loop reads CASSDYPRRNVYGYTF. The CDR3 nucleotides read TGTGCCAGCAGTGACTACCCGAGACGGAATGTCTATGGCTACACCTTC.

The CDR3 coding sequence is TGTGCCAGCAGCTTGGCCCCGAGAATGAACACTGAAGCTTTCTTT. Residues: CASSLAPRMNTEAFF. V and J are TRBV5-4 and TRBJ1-1, with D unclear. Germline-derived CDR1 and CDR2 are SGHNT and YYREEE (reference sequence). Trimming removed 0 bases from V and 0 bases from J, with 9 bases in between. The CDR3 has 15 amino acids.